This T cell receptor (beta chain) was observed in a study of Ad26.COV2.S vaccination and SARS-CoV-2 variants. Turning to the study itself: Each vaccinee took Ad26.COV2.S intramuscularly, once or twice 56 days apart. Broader study findings: Breadth, reportedly substantial, characterized the spike-specific CD8+ and CD4+ T cell responses after vaccination. Total T cell responses were possibly underestimated by TCR breadth and depth analyses.

Note on this clone: Its antigen is unknown.

Clones were sequenced by immunoSEQ multiplex PCR, and TCRdb holds only the in-frame ones, with some missing. The table shows a few hundred thousand clones, with around nine tenths occurring only once. Stated treatment: 15 to 20 received Ad26.COV2.S at low or high dose, single or two shots; 5 received placebo; per-sample allocation not given. Sampling was performed 63 days after the first vaccine or placebo injection. The study used a vaccine consisting of an Ad26 vector that expressed Wuhan-strain SARS-CoV-2 spike. The germline V gene has CDR1 MNHNY and CDR2 SVGAGI (reference sequence). The V gene lost 2 bases and the J gene lost 4 bases, with 17 bases spanning the gap. This CDR3 is 16 amino acids long.

The clonotype originates from a person aged 18 to 59 who received the Ad26.COV2.S COVID-19 vaccine or a placebo. The input for sequencing was peripheral blood, taken in a trial of Ad26.COV2.S vaccine versus placebo. The rearrangement uses TRBV6-6 and TRBJ1-2, with D uncertain. The CDR3 loop reads CASSYEGRPAGYGYTF. As DNA, the CDR3 is TGTGCCAGCAGTTACGAGGGCCGGCCGGCGGGCTATGGCTACACCTTC.